These 11 T cell receptor beta chains originate from one sample sequenced in a study of T cell responses to AZD1222 COVID-19 vaccine. Some clones are missing from TCRdb's copy, which holds only in-frame ones; the method was immunoSEQ multiplex PCR. The sample carries 150,000 or so clones, around 87% recorded once. The material sequenced was peripheral blood, taken 28 days after the second AZD1222 dose. These receptors were collected from an adult who received the AZD1222 COVID-19 vaccine.

V is TRBV7-6 and J is TRBJ2-3; 7 nucleotides match TRBD2. CDR1 is SGHVS and CDR2 is FNYEAQ in the germline V gene. The CDR3 contains 15 residues. With V trimmed by 4 bases and J by 0 bases, 4 bases remained unmatched. CDR3 sequence (DNA): TGTGCCAGCAGCTCTAGCGGAACTAGCACAGATACGCAGTATTTT. This translates into CASSSSGTSTDTQYF.

The rearrangement joins TRBV7-8 to TRBJ1-2, with TRBD1 identical over 8 bases. In germline, CDR1 is SGHVS, CDR2 FQNEAQ. CDR3 length equals 14 residues. V was clipped by 5 bases and J by 2 bases; unmatched bases: 4. The CDR3 loop is CASSRTGGNYGYTF. The CDR3 nucleotides are TGTGCCAGCAGCCGTACAGGGGGAAACTATGGCTACACCTTC. The whole variable domain, filled in from reference TRBV7-8 and TRBJ1-2, reads GAGVSQSPRYKVAKRGQDVALRCDPISGHVSLFWYQQALGQGPEFLTYFQNEAQLDKSGLPSDRFFAERPEGSVSTLKIQRTQQEDSAVYLCASSRTGGNYGYTFGSGTRLTVV.

This chain joins TRBV28 and TRBJ1-5; possibly TRBD1 for D (5 bases). This CDR3 has 14 amino acids. The V end was cut by 7 bases, the J end by 0 bases, with 10 bases between. Germline assignment: CDR1 MDHEN and CDR2 SYDVKM. CDR3 sequence reads: CASMGGGSNQPQHF. For the CDR3, the DNA is TGTGCCAGCATGGGCGGGGGTAGCAATCAGCCCCAGCATTTT.

This chain uses TRBV7-2 with TRBJ1-5, with D possibly being TRBD1 (6 bases). Trimming took 10 bases from V and 10 from J, leaving 23 bases between them. The CDR3 covers 14 residues. The germline gives CDR1 SGHTA, CDR2 FQGNSA. The CDR3 sequence is CAISTGGLNTPQHF. For the CDR3, the DNA is TGTGCCATATCAACCGGGGGGCTAAACACACCCCAGCATTTT.

The rearrangement uses TRBV2 and TRBJ1-2, with D perhaps TRBD1 (6 bases). Looked up from germline, CDR1 is SNHLY and CDR2 is FYNNEI. This CDR3 has 13 residues. The germline V and J ends were trimmed by 6 bases and 2 bases, with 10 bases remaining between them. The CDR3 region has the DNA TGTGCCAGCAGCCCGGGACACAACTATGGCTACACCTTC. It codes for CASSPGHNYGYTF.

This sequence joins TRBV3-1 (or the pseudogene TRBV3-2) and TRBJ2-2; 7 nucleotides agree with TRBD1. The CDR3 is 16 residues long. Germline V gene lookup returns CDR1 LGHDT and CDR2 YNNKEL (reference sequence). J was trimmed by 4 bases and V by 3 bases; bases with no gene match: 8. The CDR3 sequence is CASSQPRDRTTGELFF. The DNA for the CDR3 is TGTGCCAGCAGCCAGCCCCGGGACAGAACCACCGGGGAGCTGTTTTTT.

V usage is TRBV5-1 and J usage is TRBJ2-2, with 7 positions matching TRBD2. The V gene's germline CDR1 is SGHRS and CDR2 YFSETQ. Trimming at V came to 5 bases and at J to 1 base, leaving 8 bases not matched to a gene. The CDR3 sequence is 16 residues long. The CDR3 protein is CASSLGAGVNTGELFF. Here the CDR3 DNA reads TGCGCCAGCAGTCTGGGCGCGGGAGTGAACACCGGGGAGCTGTTTTTT.

This clone was counted only a few times. This chain links TRBV7-8 with TRBJ2-1, with TRBD2 matching over 8 bases. The germline gives CDR1 SGHVS, CDR2 FQNEAQ. The CDR3 consists of 15 residues. The junction had 7 bases not matched to a gene; V was cut back by 0 bases and J by 9 bases. The chain's CDR3 is CASSLARAGVGEQFF. The CDR3 DNA sequence: TGTGCCAGCAGCTTAGCGAGAGCGGGAGTTGGTGAGCAGTTCTTC.

In this sample, this clone turned up once. V usage is TRBV15 and J usage is TRBJ1-4, with unresolved D. The V end lost 5 bases, the J end lost 11 bases, and 18 bases lay between the germline ends. This CDR3 comprises 14 residues. Per germline, CDR1 LNHNV and CDR2 YYDKDF (reference sequence). CDR3 DNA sequence: TGTGCCACCAGCTTTGAGATAAACAACGGGAAACTGTTTTTT. This encodes CATSFEINNGKLFF. The whole variable domain, remainder taken from reference TRBV15 and TRBJ1-4, is DAMVIQNPRYQVTQFGKPVTLSCSQTLNHNVMYWYQQKSSQAPKLLFHYYDKDFNNEADTPDNFQSRRPNTSFCFLDIRSPGLGDTAMYLCATSFEINNGKLFFGSGTQLSVL.

J is TRBJ2-1 and V is TRBV6-2 or TRBV6-3; D remains unclear. The V gene lost 6 bases and the J gene lost 4 bases, with 16 bases spanning the gap. CDR3 length: 15 residues. Germline V CDR1 and CDR2: MNHEY, SVGEGT. The CDR3 here is CASSPLVGRYNEQFF. The CDR3 bases are TGTGCCAGCAGCCCTTTGGTGGGTAGGTACAATGAGCAGTTCTTC.

The gene calls are TRBV28 and TRBJ1-2; no clear D. The V and J ends lost 8 bases and 4 bases respectively, with 11 bases between them. Germline CDR1 MDHEN, CDR2 SYDVKM. CDR3 length equals 12 residues. CDR3 residues: CASGVGFYGYTF. The CDR3, as DNA: TGTGCCAGCGGAGTTGGATTCTATGGCTACACCTTC.